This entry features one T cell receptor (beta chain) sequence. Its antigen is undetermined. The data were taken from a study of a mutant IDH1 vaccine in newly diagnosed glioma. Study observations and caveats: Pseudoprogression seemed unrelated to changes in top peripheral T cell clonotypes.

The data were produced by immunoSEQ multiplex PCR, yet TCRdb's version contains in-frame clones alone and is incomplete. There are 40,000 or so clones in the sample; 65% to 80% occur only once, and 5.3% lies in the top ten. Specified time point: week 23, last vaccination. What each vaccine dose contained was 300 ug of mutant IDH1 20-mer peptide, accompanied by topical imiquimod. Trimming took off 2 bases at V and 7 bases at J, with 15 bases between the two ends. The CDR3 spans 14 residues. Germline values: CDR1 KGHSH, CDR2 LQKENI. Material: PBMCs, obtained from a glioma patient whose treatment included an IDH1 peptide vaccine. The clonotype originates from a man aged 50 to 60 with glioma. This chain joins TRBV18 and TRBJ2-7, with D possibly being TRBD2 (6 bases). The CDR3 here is CASSPVGREGEQYF. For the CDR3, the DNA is TGTGCCAGCTCACCAGTGGGGCGGGAAGGAGAGCAGTACTTC. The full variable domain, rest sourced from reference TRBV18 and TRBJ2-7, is NAGVMQNPRHLVRRRGQEARLRCSPMKGHSHVYWYRQLPEEGLKFMVYLQKENIIDESGMPKERFSAEFPKEGPSILRIQQVVRGDSAAYFCASSPVGREGEQYFGPGTRLTVT.